This is a list of T cell receptor beta chains from one sample in a study of T-cell reconstitution after alpha-beta-depleted transplantation in children. TCRdb reprocessed the PCR reads via MiXCR and lists one record per CDR3 protein. Altogether roughly 590,000 distinct CDR3 sequences are present, 16% being singletons, with the ten largest covering 1.1%. Here the sequenced sample was PBMCs from the stem cell graft donor, taken from the stem cell graft. The receptors derive from a human donor who donated a stem cell graft to a child with acute myeloid leukemia. Both conserved end residues are part of each CDR3. D genes are given only for firm matches. Size is stated for part of the rows, as once, few or many counts, or as a class when the clone is expanded.

j_call v_call cdr3_length d_call clone_size cdr3_aa cdr3_nt
TRBJ2-3 TRBV5-6 17 TRBD2 . CASSLRTSGVSPDTQYF TGTGCCAGCAGCTTAAGGACTAGCGGGGTGTCCCCAGATACGCAGTATTTT
TRBJ1-5 TRBV20-1 18 . . CSARLFPGPRNNNQPQHF TGCAGTGCTAGACTATTCCCCGGGCCCCGGAATAACAATCAGCCCCAGCATTTT
TRBJ2-3 TRBV6-5 16 . few CASSYSLGASTDTQYF TGTGCCAGCAGTTACTCGCTTGGCGCTAGCACAGATACGCAGTATTTT
TRBJ1-4 TRBV6-5 18 . . CASSYSIRSGANNEKLFF TGTGCCAGCAGTTACTCGATTCGGTCAGGGGCTAATAATGAAAAACTGTTTTTT
TRBJ2-7 TRBV4-1 15 TRBD1 . CASRGVDRGFDEQYF TGCGCCAGCAGGGGGGTAGACAGGGGATTCGACGAGCAGTACTTC
TRBJ2-2 TRBV4-1 16 . . CASSQEGKPNTGELFF TGCGCCAGCAGCCAAGAGGGGAAGCCGAACACCGGGGAGCTGTTTTTT
TRBJ2-1 TRBV12-3/TRBV12-4 15 . many CASRLREVVPDEQFF TGTGCCAGCAGACTTAGGGAGGTTGTTCCGGATGAGCAGTTCTTC
TRBJ1-1 TRBV20-1 14 . many CSARYGGLNTEAFF TGCAGTGCTCGTTACGGGGGATTGAACACTGAAGCTTTCTTT
TRBJ2-7 TRBV7-2 14 . . CASSYRDTSYEQYF TGTGCCAGCAGCTACCGGGACACCTCCTACGAGCAGTACTTC
TRBJ1-5 TRBV20-1 16 TRBD1 few CSADGQGALGNQPQHF TGCAGTGCCGATGGACAGGGGGCATTAGGCAATCAGCCCCAGCATTTT
TRBJ2-2 TRBV9 12 . many CASSQGAGELFF TGCGCCAGCAGTCAGGGTGCCGGGGAGCTGTTTTTT
TRBJ1-5 TRBV4-2 15 . many CASSQGSGSNQPQHF TGTGCCAGCAGCCAAGGATCCGGTAGCAATCAGCCCCAGCATTTT
TRBJ2-1 TRBV20-1 14 . many CSATAGHEYNEQFF TGCAGTGCTACAGCGGGACACGAGTACAATGAGCAGTTCTTC
TRBJ1-6 TRBV20-1 13 . many CSATRQINSPLHF TGCAGTGCTACCCGACAGATTAATTCACCCCTCCACTTT
TRBJ2-6 TRBV6-2/TRBV6-3 18 TRBD1 . CASSNRDRRRKGANVLTF TGTGCCAGCAGTAACCGGGACAGGCGACGGAAGGGGGCCAACGTCCTGACTTTC
TRBJ2-7 TRBV7-8 17 TRBD1 . CASSSGRSTGKNNEQYF TGTGCCAGCAGCTCCGGACGTTCGACAGGGAAAAACAACGAGCAGTACTTC
TRBJ1-5 TRBV20-1 15 . . CSARLAGYSNQPQHF TGCAGTGCTAGATTGGCAGGCTATAGCAATCAGCCCCAGCATTTT
TRBJ1-1 TRBV10-1 15 TRBD1 . CASSEGGQGRTEAFF TGCGCCAGCAGTGAGGGCGGACAGGGCCGCACTGAAGCTTTCTTT
TRBJ2-1 TRBV2 12 TRBD2 once CASRRLADEQFF TGTGCCAGCAGGAGACTAGCGGACGAGCAGTTCTTC
TRBJ2-5 TRBV20-1 14 TRBD2 many CSAREGLAGETQYF TGCAGTGCTAGAGAGGGACTAGCGGGTGAGACCCAGTACTTC
TRBJ1-4 TRBV6-2/TRBV6-3 15 . . CASSLLVQGDEKLFF TGTGCCAGCAGTTTATTGGTGCAGGGAGATGAAAAACTGTTTTTT
TRBJ1-2 TRBV20-1 12 . many CSAPRDPYGYTF TGCAGTGCCCCACGGGATCCTTATGGCTACACCTTC
TRBJ1-1 TRBV4-3 14 . many CASSQGFRGTEAFF TGCGCCAGCAGCCAAGGTTTCAGGGGTACTGAAGCTTTCTTT
TRBJ2-5 TRBV20-1 15 TRBD2 many CSARDGGDYQETQYF TGCAGTGCTAGAGACGGCGGGGACTATCAAGAGACCCAGTACTTC
TRBJ2-6 TRBV9 17 . . CASSVGSLESGANVLTF TGTGCCAGCAGCGTAGGGTCCCTCGAATCTGGGGCCAACGTCCTGACTTTC
TRBJ2-3 TRBV7-2 17 . few CASSLRGAGWVTDTQYF TGTGCCAGCAGCTTAAGGGGTGCCGGGTGGGTCACAGATACGCAGTATTTT
TRBJ1-2 TRBV29-1 15 TRBD1 many CSVGRPGQGRSGYTF TGCAGCGTTGGCCGACCGGGACAGGGACGAAGTGGCTACACCTTC
TRBJ2-7 TRBV4-3 15 TRBD2 . CASSQDVASGVEQYF TGCGCCAGCAGCCAAGATGTCGCTAGCGGGGTCGAGCAGTACTTC
TRBJ2-4 TRBV28 11 . few CASSTQNIQYF TGTGCCAGCAGTACCCAAAACATTCAGTACTTC
TRBJ2-7 TRBV5-1 15 . many CASSFVQGIMNEQYF TGCGCCAGCAGCTTCGTACAGGGTATTATGAACGAGCAGTACTTC
TRBJ1-2 TRBV6-1 15 TRBD1 . CASSRDRGPQAGYTF TGTGCCAGCAGTCGGGACAGGGGGCCCCAGGCTGGCTACACCTTC
TRBJ2-3 TRBV7-2 16 TRBD2 . CASSGSSGLVTDTQYF TGTGCCAGCAGCGGCTCCTCGGGACTAGTCACAGATACGCAGTATTTT
TRBJ1-2 TRBV5-1 12 . many CASSSHSYGYTF TGCGCCAGCAGCTCCCACAGTTACGGCTACACCTTC
TRBJ2-4 TRBV7-2 14 . . CASSPTGTQNIQYF TGTGCCAGCAGCCCAACCGGGACACAAAACATTCAGTACTTC
TRBJ2-3 TRBV20-1 12 . many CSVRVGSDTQYF TGCAGTGTTCGGGTCGGGTCAGATACGCAGTATTTT
TRBJ1-1 TRBV20-1 15 . few CSARDRPGWVTEAFF TGCAGTGCTAGAGATCGGCCAGGGTGGGTCACTGAAGCTTTCTTT
TRBJ1-1 TRBV4-3 16 . . CASSQDFRGPGTEAFF TGCGCCAGCAGCCAAGATTTTAGAGGGCCGGGCACTGAAGCTTTCTTT
TRBJ2-3 TRBV21-1 17 . . CASSNPVAGGSTDTQYF .
TRBJ2-1 TRBV9 15 TRBD1 . CASSPGQVNYNEQFF TGTGCCAGCAGCCCGGGACAGGTGAACTACAATGAGCAGTTCTTC
TRBJ1-4 TRBV29-1 18 TRBD1 few CSVDLSGQGKKFNEKLFF TGCAGCGTTGATCTCTCGGGACAGGGAAAGAAATTTAATGAAAAACTGTTTTTT
TRBJ2-3 TRBV29-1 13 . many CSVVLRTYNTQYF TGCAGCGTTGTACTCCGAACCTATAATACGCAGTATTTT
TRBJ1-1 TRBV4-1 19 TRBD1 once CASSQAPTGGLGMNTEAFF TGCGCCAGCAGCCAAGCCCCGACAGGGGGCCTGGGGATGAACACTGAAGCTTTCTTT